The clone carrying this T cell receptor beta chain was observed a few times. The antigen remains undetermined. The junction does not match germline at one end; this may be a read error. This sample was included in a study of naive and memory T cell subsets. Findings and limits, study-wide: A few larger clonotypes appeared in naive repertoires, especially CD8, possibly memory cells re-expressing CD45RA.

Per germline, CDR1 SGHVS and CDR2 FNYEAQ. The CDR3 is 13 residues long. Two oligonucleotides, mixed equimolar, formed the beta constant-region primer covering TRBC1 and TRBC2. Four rounds of PCR amplified the ligated cDNA using nested alpha and beta constant-region primers plus SP2. TCRdb fed the UMI-ligation and nested PCR reads into MiXCR, producing one record per CDR3 protein. Of over 100,000 distinct CDR3 sequences listed, about 15% are singletons. V gene TRBV7-6 combines with J gene TRBJ2-1; D possibly matches TRBD1 or TRBD2 (5 bases each). The sample comprised naive CD8+ T cells from blood. This TCR was recovered from a human donor in good health. CDR3 loop: CASSSTVSEGWVF. The CDR3 coding sequence is TGTGCCAGCAGCTCCACGGTTAGCGAGGGGTGGGTCTTC.